This T cell receptor (beta chain) came from a study of blood T cell repertoires in COVID-19. Seattle-derived patients entered the study during active infection and were followed longitudinally. Per germline, CDR1 SGHNT and CDR2 YYREEE (reference sequence). The CDR3 loop spans 15 amino acids. V lost 0 bases and J 3 bases, leaving 13 bases between the germline ends. Clones were read by immunoSEQ multiplex PCR, and TCRdb kept only the in-frame ones, dropping some. The repertoire has 210,000 or so clones, 85% to 90% of them found once; the top ten carry approximately 2.5%. This chain connects TRBV5-4 to TRBJ2-7; D might be TRBD1 (6 bases). The clonotype originates from a man in his thirties or forties with COVID-19, enrolled during active disease. Sequencing input: peripheral blood. DNA for the CDR3: TGTGCCAGCAGCTTGGAAGCTGGACAGTTCTACGAGCAGTACTTC. The encoded protein is CASSLEAGQFYEQYF.